This TCR beta chain was recorded in a study of cytomegalovirus exposure and HLA in healthy donors. Study in general: The roughly 110 validation repertoires were reported in a later analysis to have been generated on the same platform as the approximately 600 first-cohort repertoires.

Trimming took 6 bases from V and 6 from J; bases not matched to a gene: 8. Germline CDR1 is SEHNR and CDR2 is FQNEAQ (reference sequence). The CDR3 totals 14 residues. The study's findings and limits: Listed as cytomegalovirus-associated were 150 to 200 TCR beta chains. Reportedly, diagnosis of cytomegalovirus status by the classifier showed high specificity and sensitivity.

A word on this clone: Antigen unknown.

The protocol was immunoSEQ multiplex PCR, while the TCRdb copy is restricted to in-frame clones and leaves out a portion. The table shows some 110,000 clones, with around 83% occurring only once. Sequenced input: PBMCs. The sequence was obtained from a woman aged 18 to 35 in good health and CMV-seropositive. The chain links TRBV7-9 to TRBJ2-1; 7 positions match TRBD1. Here the CDR3 reads CASRSRTGGNEQFF. CDR3 sequence (DNA): TGTGCCAGCAGATCTCGGACAGGAGGCAATGAGCAGTTCTTC. The full variable domain, in which reference TRBV7-9 and TRBJ2-1 provide the parts outside the CDR3, is DTGVSQNPRHKITKRGQNVTFRCDPISEHNRLYWYRQTLGQGPEFLTYFQNEAQLEKSRLLSDRFSAERPKGSFSTLEIQRTEQGDSAMYLCASRSRTGGNEQFFGPGTRLTVL.